The T cell receptor (beta chain) under discussion was sequenced for a study of blood T cells in healthy people across ages. From germline, CDR1 is SNHLY and CDR2 FYNNEI. V was trimmed by 4 bases and J by 7 bases, leaving 10 bases between them. The CDR3 runs to 13 residues. It was with a sample-barcoded 5' primer and a J-beta primer mix that a second PCR of about 7 to 12 cycles was run. TCRdb redid the calling of the 5' RACE reads with MiXCR, one entry per CDR3 protein. The sample has hundreds of thousands of distinct CDR3 sequences, 32% seen once; the top ten hold 15%. This TCR was sampled from a woman older than 75 in good health. This chain joins TRBV2 and TRBJ2-2; possible D gene TRBD2, 6 bases. The material sequenced was blood. In DNA form, the CDR3 reads TGTGCCAGCAGTGGTTGGGGGGTCGGGGAGCTGTTTTTT. This sequence encodes CASSGWGVGELFF.